Listed below are T cell receptor beta chains from one sample, sequenced in a study of blood T cell repertoires in COVID-19. TCRdb's table, derived via immunoSEQ multiplex PCR, lists solely in-frame clones and lacks some. The data contain more than 60,000 clones, around 87% of them singletons. Sequencing was performed on peripheral blood. The origin of the receptors is a man aged 50-59 years with acute or convalescent COVID-19. CDR3s include the opening cysteine and the closing phenylalanine or tryptophan. D genes are given only for firm matches. Clone size, where shown, is once, few, many, or a class for clones that have expanded.

v_call	d_call	clone_size	j_call	cdr3_nt	cdr3_aa
TRBV7-8	NA	few	TRBJ1-1	TGTGCCAGCAGCTTTACAGGGAGTACTGAAGCTTTCTTT	CASSFTGSTEAFF
TRBV3-1/TRBV3-2	NA	NA	TRBJ2-1	TGTGCCAGCAGCCAAGAACAACTAGCCGGCAATGAGCAGTTCTTC	CASSQEQLAGNEQFF
TRBV5-1	NA	once	TRBJ1-5	TGCGCCAGCAGCCCGGGTGAGCGGGCCCTTAATCAGCCCCAGCATTTT	CASSPGERALNQPQHF
TRBV7-9	TRBD1	NA	TRBJ2-5	TGTGCCAGCAGTTCAACAGACAGGGCCCAAGAGACCCAGTACTTC	CASSSTDRAQETQYF
TRBV20-1	NA	NA	TRBJ1-2	TGCAGTGCTAGTCCTCAACAGGGACATGGCTACACCTTC	CSASPQQGHGYTF
TRBV28	TRBD1	NA	TRBJ1-3	TGTGCCAGCACCGAGTGGAGGGACAGCTACTCTGGAAACACCATATATTTT	CASTEWRDSYSGNTIYF
TRBV11-3	NA	NA	TRBJ2-5	TGTGCCAGCAGCCCCCGCGGGGACGGGACCCAGTACTTC	CASSPRGDGTQYF
TRBV6-2/TRBV6-3	TRBD2	NA	TRBJ2-1	TGTGCCAGCAGCCTCCAGCGGGAGGGCCATGAGCAGTTCTTC	CASSLQREGHEQFF
TRBV6-5	NA	NA	TRBJ1-2	TGTGCCAGCAGTTACGGGCCGGAAATCTATGGCTACACCTTC	CASSYGPEIYGYTF
TRBV9	TRBD2	once	TRBJ2-2	TGTGCCAGCAGCGTAACTAGCGGGAGTACCGGGGAGCTGTTTTTT	CASSVTSGSTGELFF
TRBV7-2	NA	NA	TRBJ1-1	TGTGCCAGCAGCTTAGAAGAGGAAGCTTTCTTT	CASSLEEEAFF
TRBV20-1	NA	NA	TRBJ1-1	TGCAGTGCTAGTCCCCCACAGAACACTGAAGCTTTCTTT	CSASPPQNTEAFF
TRBV5-1	NA	NA	TRBJ2-2	TGCGCCAGCACCCAAGGCGGCGCGAACACCGGGGAGCTGTTTTTT	CASTQGGANTGELFF
TRBV7-8	TRBD1	NA	TRBJ1-3	TGTGCCAGCAGTTGGGACAGGACAATCTCTGGAAACACCATATATTTT	CASSWDRTISGNTIYF
TRBV19	NA	NA	TRBJ1-5	TGTGCCAGTAGTCCCGGGGGGGGGACCTATCAGCCCCAGCATTTT	CASSPGGGTYQPQHF
TRBV5-5	NA	NA	TRBJ1-3	TGTGCCAGCAGCCCAGGGGTTTCCAGGATGGGAAACACCATATATTTT	CASSPGVSRMGNTIYF
TRBV3-1/TRBV3-2	NA	NA	TRBJ2-7	TGTGCCAGCAGCCAAGATGGCCAGGGGTGGCATGAATACGAGCAGTACTTC	CASSQDGQGWHEYEQYF
TRBV4-2	TRBD2	NA	TRBJ2-2	TGTGCCAGCAGCCAAGGTTGGACAGCGGGAGGGCAATGGGGGGAGCTGTTTTTT	CASSQGWTAGGQWGELFF
TRBV5-1	NA	NA	TRBJ1-2	TGCGCCAGCAGGGACGGGGAATATGGCTACACCTTC	CASRDGEYGYTF
TRBV7-2	NA	NA	TRBJ1-2	TGTGCCAGCAGCTTAGAGGGGGTTTTCCCCACCTTC	CASSLEGVFPTF
TRBV6-5	NA	NA	TRBJ2-7	TGTGCCAGCAGAAGGGACATCCTCTCTGAGCAGTACTTC	CASRRDILSEQYF
TRBV6-5	NA	NA	TRBJ1-2	TGTGCCAGCAGTTACTTACAGGGAGCTTTCTATGGCTACACCTTC	CASSYLQGAFYGYTF
TRBV11-2	NA	once	TRBJ2-7	TGTGCCAGCAGCTTATCTGCCGGGTCCTACGAGCAGTACTTC	CASSLSAGSYEQYF
TRBV30	TRBD2	NA	TRBJ2-7	TGTGCCTGGAGTGGGACTAGCGGATATTACGAGCAGTACTTC	CAWSGTSGYYEQYF
TRBV10-3	NA	NA	TRBJ2-3	TGTGCCATCAGTTCGCGTGCTAGCACAGATACGCAGTATTTT	CAISSRASTDTQYF
TRBV11-2	TRBD1	NA	TRBJ2-3	TGTGCCAGCAGCTTTTTGGGACAGTCCACAGATACGCAGTATTTT	CASSFLGQSTDTQYF
TRBV9	TRBD2	NA	TRBJ2-7	TGTGCCAGCAGCGTGAGCGGGAGCGGTGTGTACGAGCAGTACTTC	CASSVSGSGVYEQYF
TRBV6-5	TRBD1	NA	TRBJ1-6	TGTGCCAGCAGTTTCCGACAGGGTGTCTTGGATTCACCCCTCCACTTT	CASSFRQGVLDSPLHF
TRBV24-1	TRBD1	NA	TRBJ2-3	TGTGCCACATCAACAGGGGGGCTTAGCACAGATACGCAGTATTTT	CATSTGGLSTDTQYF
TRBV7-7	NA	NA	TRBJ2-5	TGTGCCAGCAGCAACCTCGGGGTAGGCGGAACCCAGTACTTC	CASSNLGVGGTQYF
TRBV19	NA	NA	TRBJ1-2	TGTGCCAGTCAGGGATTTGCTAACTATGGCTACACCTTC	CASQGFANYGYTF
TRBV14	NA	NA	TRBJ2-7	TGTGCCAGCAGCCCAGCCCGGACAGTTTCCTACGAGCAGTACTTC	CASSPARTVSYEQYF
TRBV9	TRBD1	NA	TRBJ1-4	TGTGCCAGCAGCCCTCAGACAGGGCGAGGAGAAAAACTGTTTTTT	CASSPQTGRGEKLFF
TRBV5-1	TRBD1	NA	TRBJ2-3	TGCGCCAGCAGCCTCGACAGGGCAGATACGCAGTATTTT	CASSLDRADTQYF
TRBV6-5	TRBD1	NA	TRBJ2-7	TGTGCCAGCATTCACGGGACAGGGGTGCACGAGCAGTACTTC	CASIHGTGVHEQYF
TRBV3-1/TRBV3-2	TRBD1	NA	TRBJ1-2	TGTGCCAGCAGCCAACAAGGGACAGGGGCTGATGGCTACACCTTC	CASSQQGTGADGYTF
TRBV30	NA	NA	TRBJ1-5	TGTGCCTGGAGTACTGGTTTCAATCAGCCCCAGCATTTT	CAWSTGFNQPQHF
TRBV29-1	TRBD1	once	TRBJ2-7	TGCAGCGTTGACCTGGGGGACAGGGGGTACGAGCAGTACTTC	CSVDLGDRGYEQYF
TRBV6-2/TRBV6-3	NA	NA	TRBJ2-1	TGTGCCAGCAGCCGGTCGGGACTTAGCGGCAATGAGCAGTTCTTC	CASSRSGLSGNEQFF
TRBV24-1	NA	NA	TRBJ2-1	TGTGCCACCAGTGATCTAGGCAGAACCAATTACAATGAGCAGTTCTTC	CATSDLGRTNYNEQFF
TRBV14	NA	NA	TRBJ2-2	TGTGCCAGCAGCCAAGCTCTGCAGGGCGGGGAGCTGTTTTTT	CASSQALQGGELFF
TRBV6-5	TRBD1	NA	TRBJ2-7	TGTGCCAGCAGTTATAGGGACAGCTCCTACGAGCAGTACTTC	CASSYRDSSYEQYF
TRBV6-5	TRBD1	NA	TRBJ2-1	TGTGCCAGCAGTTCCGACAGGGGATTTGGTTATGAGCAGTTCTTC	CASSSDRGFGYEQFF
TRBV2	NA	once	TRBJ2-4	TGTGCCAGCAGTGAGATCCATGTGTGGCCCAAAAACATTCAGTACTTC	CASSEIHVWPKNIQYF
TRBV18	NA	NA	TRBJ1-1	TGTGCCAGCTCACCCTCGAGGGACACTGAAGCTTTCTTT	CASSPSRDTEAFF
TRBV2	NA	once	TRBJ1-3	TGTGCCAGCATCCACAGAAGCTCTGGAAACACCATATATTTT	CASIHRSSGNTIYF
TRBV27	TRBD2	NA	TRBJ2-1	TGTGCCACCAAAGAGGCTAGCGGGAGGGCCTTCAATGAGCAGTTCTTC	CATKEASGRAFNEQFF
TRBV3-1/TRBV3-2	TRBD1	NA	TRBJ1-3	TGTGCCAGCAGCCGGGGGGACAGTCGTGCCTCTGGAAACACCATATATTTT	CASSRGDSRASGNTIYF
TRBV7-9	TRBD2	NA	TRBJ2-7	TGTGCCAGCAGCCCCCGGCTAGCGGGGACCTACGAGCAGTACTTC	CASSPRLAGTYEQYF
TRBV5-5	NA	NA	TRBJ2-7	TGTGCCAGCAGCTTCGCCTACGAGCAGTACTTC	CASSFAYEQYF
TRBV5-4	TRBD2	NA	TRBJ2-4	TGTGCCAGCAGCTCCGGGACTAGCGGGAGTCCGGCCAAAAACATTCAGTACTTC	CASSSGTSGSPAKNIQYF
TRBV7-7	TRBD2	few	TRBJ2-1	TGTGCCAGCAGCTTAAGGGCTAGCGGGAGCGGGTCCTACAATGAGCAGTTCTTC	CASSLRASGSGSYNEQFF
TRBV5-1	TRBD1	NA	TRBJ2-5	TGCGCCAGCAGCTCGCGGACAGGCACCCAAGAGACCCAGTACTTC	CASSSRTGTQETQYF
TRBV7-2	TRBD1	NA	TRBJ2-2	TGTGCCAGCAGCTTAGGACAGGGGGGCACCGGGGAGCTGTTTTTT	CASSLGQGGTGELFF
TRBV2	NA	NA	TRBJ1-2	TGTGCCAGCAGTGAGTTCAGGGGACCCTTGTTAAAGTATGGCTACACCTTC	CASSEFRGPLLKYGYTF
TRBV27	TRBD1	NA	TRBJ1-6	TGTGCCAGCAGTTCCACCGACAGGGGATGGTATAATTCACCCCTCCACTTT	CASSSTDRGWYNSPLHF
TRBV10-3	NA	NA	TRBJ1-1	TGTGCCATACGTTCGTTAGGAGACACTGAAGCTTTCTTT	CAIRSLGDTEAFF
TRBV12-3/TRBV12-4	TRBD1	NA	TRBJ2-7	TGTGCCAGCAGGAGACAGGGGGCAAATGAGCAGTACTTC	CASRRQGANEQYF